The 11 T cell receptor beta chains listed next were all sequenced from one sample in a study of blood T cells in healthy people across ages. Next came a second PCR, run for roughly 7 to 12 cycles, which used a sample-barcoded 5' primer along with a J-beta primer mix. TCRdb fed the 5' RACE reads into MiXCR, producing one record per CDR3 protein. The repertoire consists of roughly 1.7 million distinct CDR3 sequences, with about 35% occurring once and the leading ten covering 11%. The sample was blood. These receptor sequences come from a woman aged 25 to 39 in good health.

Turning to this clonotype: A read error is possible here, since a much larger clone lies one base away. The rearrangement uses TRBV12-3 or TRBV12-4 and TRBJ2-3; D unresolved. The ends were cut back, 1 base at V and 4 bases at J, with 9 bases in the middle. The CDR3 runs to 14 residues. The CDR3 loop reads CASSLDLRPDTQYF. Here the CDR3 DNA reads TGTGCCAGCAGTTTAGACCTACGACCAGATACGCAGTATTTT.

This clonotype showed up many times. The rearrangement links TRBV4-2 to TRBJ2-3; 8 bases map to TRBD2. CDR3 length equals 16 residues. Germline CDR1 is LGHNA and CDR2 is YNFKEQ. The V gene end was trimmed by 1 base and the J gene end by 4 bases; junction bases not matched to a gene: 7. Here the CDR3 DNA reads TGTGCCAGCAGCCAAGTGCTGGCGGGGGGATCAGATACGCAGTATTTT. This gives the protein CASSQVLAGGSDTQYF.

This clonotype was seen a few times. V usage is TRBV14 and J usage is TRBJ1-1; D gene unclear. There are 13 residues in the CDR3. V dropped 0 bases and J dropped 2 bases, with 4 bases sitting between them. Germline V gene data show CDR1 as SGHDN and CDR2 as FVKESK. In DNA, the CDR3 is TGTGCCAGCAGCCAAGATGCCAACACTGAAGCTTTCTTT. Translating gives CASSQDANTEAFF.

This rearrangement joins TRBV7-9 to TRBJ2-2; 11 nucleotides line up with TRBD2. Germline CDR1 SEHNR, CDR2 FQNEAQ (reference sequence). V lost 5 bases, J lost 4 bases, and 0 bases stayed unmatched. There are 14 residues in the CDR3. The CDR3 is CASSGLAGTGELFF. In DNA, the CDR3 is TGTGCCAGCAGCGGACTAGCGGGCACCGGGGAGCTGTTTTTT. Filled out from reference TRBV7-9 and TRBJ2-2, the complete variable domain reads DTGVSQNPRHKITKRGQNVTFRCDPISEHNRLYWYRQTLGQGPEFLTYFQNEAQLEKSRLLSDRFSAERPKGSFSTLEIQRTEQGDSAMYLCASSGLAGTGELFFGEGSRLTVL.

This clonotype occurred a few times. The rearrangement joins TRBV11-2 to TRBJ2-7; TRBD2 aligns across 10 bases. The V gene end was trimmed by 5 bases and the J gene end by 7 bases; junction bases not matched to a gene: 11. CDR3 length: 15 residues. CDR1 and CDR2 (germline): SGHAT, FQNNGV. The CDR3 is CASSPWTSGAAEQYF. CDR3 DNA: TGTGCCAGCAGCCCCTGGACTAGCGGTGCTGCTGAGCAGTACTTC.

This chain connects TRBV28 to TRBJ2-3, with D possibly matching TRBD1 (6 bases). This CDR3 comprises 12 residues. Trimming removed 5 bases at V and 9 bases at J, with 12 bases between. Germline CDR1 reads MDHEN; CDR2 reads SYDVKM. The CDR3 DNA reads TGTGCCAGCAGTCCAGGGGCGACCACGCAGTATTTT. Protein sequence: CASSPGATTQYF.

In its sample, this clonotype was seen a few times. CDR3 protein: CSARGGPSTDTQYF. The DNA of the CDR3 is TGCAGTGCGCGAGGGGGGCCTAGCACAGATACGCAGTATTTT. The chain is built from TRBV20-1 and TRBJ2-3, with D perhaps assigned TRBD1 or TRBD2 (6 bases each). The germline V gene has CDR1 DFQATT and CDR2 SNEGSKA (reference sequence). This CDR3 contains 14 residues. V lost 6 bases, J lost 0 bases, and 13 bases lay in between.

The gene calls are TRBV5-1 and TRBJ2-1; D possibly uses TRBD1 or TRBD2 (5 bases each). CDR3 size: 16 residues. V dropped 0 bases and J dropped 5 bases, with 15 bases sitting between them. CDR1 is SGHRS and CDR2 is YFSETQ in the germline V gene. The CDR3 DNA follows: TGCGCCAGCAGCTTGGACGGGACCAGAATTCACAATGAGCAGTTCTTC. Translating gives CASSLDGTRIHNEQFF.

The chain has TRBV7-9 and TRBJ1-2, with D possibly TRBD1 on 5 matching bases. V was trimmed by 5 bases and J by 7 bases, leaving 17 bases between them. CDR3 length: 14 amino acids. The germline V gene has CDR1 SEHNR and CDR2 FQNEAQ (reference sequence). CDR3 bases: TGTGCCAGCAGCCCGACAGACCTCGTTGGTGGCTACACCTTC. Encoded protein: CASSPTDLVGGYTF.

This chain uses TRBV2 with TRBJ2-3; 10 nucleotides agree with TRBD2. Trimming at V came to 6 bases and at J to 0 bases, leaving 6 bases not matched to a gene. There are 16 residues in the CDR3. Germline CDR1 is SNHLY and CDR2 is FYNNEI. This chain's CDR3 is CASRARTSGSTDTQYF. CDR3 nucleotides: TGTGCCAGCAGGGCTCGGACTAGCGGCAGCACAGATACGCAGTATTTT. Supplemented by reference TRBV2 and TRBJ2-3, the full variable domain reads EPEVTQTPSHQVTQMGQEVILRCVPISNHLYFYWYRQILGQKVEFLVSFYNNEISEKSEIFDDQFSVERPDGSNFTLKIRSTKLEDSAMYFCASRARTSGSTDTQYFGPGTRLTVL.

For this clonotype: This may stem from a read error, because a much larger clone lies one nucleotide away. The chain carries TRBV4-2 and TRBJ2-1; D is perhaps TRBD2 (5 bases). The CDR3 runs 14 residues. V lost 0 bases to trimming and J lost 13 bases, with 16 bases between them. Per the germline V gene, CDR1 is LGHNA and CDR2 is YNFKEQ. The CDR3 nucleotides are TGTGCCAGCAGCCAAGAGGAAGGGAGAGAGACCCAGTTCTTC. It encodes CASSQEEGRETQFF.